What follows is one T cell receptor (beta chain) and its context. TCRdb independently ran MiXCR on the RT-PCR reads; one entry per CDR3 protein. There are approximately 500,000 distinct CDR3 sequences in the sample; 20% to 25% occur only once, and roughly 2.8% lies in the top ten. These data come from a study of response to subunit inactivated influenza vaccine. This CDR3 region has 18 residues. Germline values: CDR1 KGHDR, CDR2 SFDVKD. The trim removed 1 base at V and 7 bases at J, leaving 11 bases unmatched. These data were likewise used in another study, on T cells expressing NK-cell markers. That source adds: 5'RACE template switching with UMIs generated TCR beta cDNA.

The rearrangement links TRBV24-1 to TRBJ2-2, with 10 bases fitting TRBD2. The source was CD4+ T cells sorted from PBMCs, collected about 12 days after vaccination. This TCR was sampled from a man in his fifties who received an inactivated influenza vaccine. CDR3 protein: CATSDFGSGRAGDGELFF. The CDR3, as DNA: TGTGCCACCAGTGATTTCGGCAGCGGGAGGGCGGGCGACGGGGAGCTGTTTTTT.